The subject of this entry is one T cell receptor beta chain. This sample is drawn from a study of blood T cell repertoires in COVID-19. The overall study: T cells, B-cell-depleted T cells, or PBMCs provided the cDNA or gDNA that served as material.

Trimming cost V 4 bases and J 0 bases; bases outside gene matches: 2. The CDR3 runs 15 residues. CDR1 and CDR2 (germline): SGHTA, FQGTGA. Seattle cases were enrolled at active infection and followed longitudinally. Repertoires were generated with immunoSEQ multiplex PCR, while TCRdb's copy carries only in-frame clones and drops some. The data hold 200,000 to 300,000 clones, with 75% to 85% observed a single time. Material for sequencing was peripheral blood. The rearrangement joins TRBV7-3 to TRBJ2-2, with TRBD1 matching 7 bases. This TCR came from an elderly woman with COVID-19, enrolled during active disease. CDR3 bases: TGTGCCAGCAGCTCCGGGACAGCGAACACCGGGGAGCTGTTTTTT. Residues: CASSSGTANTGELFF.